This T cell receptor beta chain was documented in a study of T cell responses to AZD1222 COVID-19 vaccine (dated by TCRdb to the early 2020s). Study-wide context: A total of about 230 trial participants underwent TCR sequencing, of whom 200 to 220 received two doses of AZD1222 and 26 received two doses of the MenACWY control vaccine. Trial participants were enrolled by age into 18-55, 56-69 and 70-plus year subgroups, with roughly 160, 29 and 62 TCR-sequenced participants respectively. Overall results and qualifications from the work: Because no day 14 peak-response samples were available, the repertoires could be characterized only after the peak T cell response. Participants were mostly white British and included more females than males, and it was suggested by the authors that clonal diversity may have been underestimated. The 56-69-year group was small, and its depth increase did not reach significance, likely because of low power. Epitopes outside the regions mutated in the B.1.351 and B.1.1.7 variants were reportedly recognized by nearly half of the unique spike-specific TCRs. Only 5 to 7 AZD1222 recipients were SARS-CoV-2 seropositive at baseline, limiting conclusions about previously exposed vaccinees. After two AZD1222 doses, spike-specific TCR breadth and depth were significantly higher than at day 0 and than in MenACWY recipients. The whole spike protein was spanned by vaccine-associated CD4 TCRs, and dominant responses were seen in regions 160-218 and 743-854.

The CDR3, from cysteine to phenylalanine, totals 11 residues. The only DNA kept is the CDR3, 33 bases in frame from the first base. V loses 6 bases of germline sequence and J loses 3 bases, and the interval between the two ends is 2 bases. Via the germline V gene, CDR1 is KGHDR and CDR2 SFDVKD. What this sample's time point label stands for: baseline before first vaccination. Sample treatment or condition, as interpreted from the label and publication: meningococcal conjugate vaccine given as trial control. Vaccinee samples were obtained from the UK trials COV001 and COV002, which included a single-blind randomized controlled phase 2/3 trial of AZD1222 (ChAdOx1 nCoV-19) in healthy adults. For TCRbeta chain sequencing, PBMC samples were collected from trial participants at day 0 and at day 28 after the second dose. This clone was observed once. Its binding antigen is unknown. One base away there is no much larger clone; base qualities are not given.

The CDR3 regions of human TCRbeta chains were analyzed by immunosequencing. The authors' analysis ran thus. TCRs in the repertoires were matched against a reference library of SARS-CoV-2-specific TCRs that had been generated with the MIRA antigen-specificity platform. Breadth meant the fraction of unique TCRs that were SARS-CoV-2-associated, whereas depth meant the fraction of total T cells that were SARS-CoV-2-associated. Using the MIRA data, each spike-specific TCR was mapped to the spike region that the TCR reacts to and placed in a CD4 or CD8 class. Log10-transformed breadth and depth values were compared by one-way ANOVA with Sidak's multiple comparisons tests. TCRdb mirrors the immuneACCESS table, restricted to in-frame sequences. Some clones are absent from its copies; in checked studies, under half trace to an unresolved V gene, and the reason for the others is unknown. The D gene and trimming were derived from the DNA, and the V and J assignments and clone size from that table. The table for this sample lists about 200,000 clones; more than 85% of them were counted only once. Together, the top ten hold 1% of the sample.

The chain is made from TRBV24-1 and TRBJ2-1; there is no confident call for the D gene. This sequence originates from an adult in good health. This specimen consisted of peripheral blood, obtained on day 0 of MenACWY control vaccination. Read as DNA, the sequence is TGTGCCACCAGTTTCTACAATGAGCAGTTCTTC. Its product reads: CATSFYNEQFF.